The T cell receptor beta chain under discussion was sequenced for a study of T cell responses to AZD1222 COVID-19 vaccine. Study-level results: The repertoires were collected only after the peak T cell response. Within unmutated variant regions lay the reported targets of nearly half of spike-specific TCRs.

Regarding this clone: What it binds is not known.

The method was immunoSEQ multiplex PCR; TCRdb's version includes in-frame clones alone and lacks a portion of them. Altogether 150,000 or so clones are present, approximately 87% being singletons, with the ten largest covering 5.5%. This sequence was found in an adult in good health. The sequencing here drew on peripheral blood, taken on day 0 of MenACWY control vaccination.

The DNA of the CDR3 is TGTGCCAGCAGGCGGGCCCTAAAAGCTTTCTTT. It translates to CASRRALKAFF. The chain has TRBV3-1 (or the pseudogene TRBV3-2) and TRBJ1-1; D gene ambiguous. This CDR3 comprises 11 residues. V was trimmed by 6 bases and J by 9 bases, leaving 11 bases between them. CDR1 and CDR2 from the germline V gene are LGHDT and YNNKEL (reference sequence).